This TCR beta chain is drawn from a study of blood T cells in healthy people across ages. Study results and limitations: Higher diversity and more naive CD4+ cells were features of long-lived donors, compared to aged donors.

Concerning this clonotype: Its target is not known.

The CDR3 contains 13 residues. With 2 bases removed from V and 6 bases from J, the gap between germline ends came to 11 bases. Germline CDR1 is SGHTA and CDR2 is FQGNSA. A second PCR, run for about 7 to 12 cycles, used a sample-barcoded 5' primer plus a J-beta primer mix. One entry per CDR3 protein results from TCRdb running MiXCR on the 5' RACE reads. The table includes 850,000 to 1,100,000 distinct CDR3 sequences, 35% to 40% detected once. The sequenced material came from blood. This sequence joins TRBV7-2 and TRBJ2-7; D not resolved. This clonotype was obtained from a young man in good health. Here the CDR3 reads CASSLNADFEQYF. CDR3 bases: TGTGCCAGCAGCTTAAATGCGGATTTCGAGCAGTACTTC.